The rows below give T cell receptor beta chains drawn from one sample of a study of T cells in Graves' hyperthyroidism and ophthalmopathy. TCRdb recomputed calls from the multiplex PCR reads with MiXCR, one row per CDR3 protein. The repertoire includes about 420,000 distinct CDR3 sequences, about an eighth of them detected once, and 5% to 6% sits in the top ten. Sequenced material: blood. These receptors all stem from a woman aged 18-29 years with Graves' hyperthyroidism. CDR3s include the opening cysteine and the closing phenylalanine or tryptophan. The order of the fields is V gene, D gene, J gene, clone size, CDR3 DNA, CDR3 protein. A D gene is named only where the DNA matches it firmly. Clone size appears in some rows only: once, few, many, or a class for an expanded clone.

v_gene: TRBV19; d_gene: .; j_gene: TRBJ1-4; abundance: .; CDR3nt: TGTGCCAGTAAGTGGACAGTGGGAACTAATGAAAAACTGTTTTTT; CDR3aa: CASKWTVGTNEKLFF
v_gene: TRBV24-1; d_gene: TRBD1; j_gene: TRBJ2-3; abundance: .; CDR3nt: TGTGCCACCAGTGAGGGGACAGGGGCCCCCACAGATACGCAGTATTTT; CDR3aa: CATSEGTGAPTDTQYF
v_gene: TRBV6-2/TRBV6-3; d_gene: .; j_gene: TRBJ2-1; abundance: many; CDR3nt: TGTGCCAGCAGCCCCGGGCGGGATGTGGGTGAGCAGTTCTTC; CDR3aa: CASSPGRDVGEQFF
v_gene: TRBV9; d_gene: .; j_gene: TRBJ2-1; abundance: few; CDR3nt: TGTGCCAGCAGCGCCGGGAGCCCGACCTACAATGAGCAGTTCTTC; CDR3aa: CASSAGSPTYNEQFF
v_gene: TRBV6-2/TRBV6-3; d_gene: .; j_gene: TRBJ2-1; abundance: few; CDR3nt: TGTGCCAGCACCCTTGGGACCTGGCCCTACAATGAGCAGTTCTTC; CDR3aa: CASTLGTWPYNEQFF
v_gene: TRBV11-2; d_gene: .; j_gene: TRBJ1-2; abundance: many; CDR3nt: TGTGCCAGCAGCTACGGGACAAAGAATAACTATGGCTACACCTTC; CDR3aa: CASSYGTKNNYGYTF
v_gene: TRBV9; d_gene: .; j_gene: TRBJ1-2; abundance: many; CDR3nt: TGTGCCAGCAGCCGGAGGGCAGTACCAAACTATGGCTACACCTTC; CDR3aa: CASSRRAVPNYGYTF
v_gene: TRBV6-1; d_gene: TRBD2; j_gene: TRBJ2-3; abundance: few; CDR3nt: TGTGCCAGCAGCCTAATGGGACTAGCGGGAGGCCCCTCAGATACGCAGTATTTT; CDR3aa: CASSLMGLAGGPSDTQYF
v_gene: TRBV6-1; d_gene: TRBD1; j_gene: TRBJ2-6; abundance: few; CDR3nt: TGTGCCAGCAGTAGATGGACAGGGGGCGCCTCTGGGGCCAACGTCCTGACTTTC; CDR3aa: CASSRWTGGASGANVLTF
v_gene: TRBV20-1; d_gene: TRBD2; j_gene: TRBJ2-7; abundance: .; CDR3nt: TGCAGTGCTAGAGGGGGCGGGAGTTTCCTCTACGAGCAGTACTTC; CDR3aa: CSARGGGSFLYEQYF
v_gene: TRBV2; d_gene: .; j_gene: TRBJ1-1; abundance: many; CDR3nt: TGTGCCAGCACCGGAGCTTTTAACACTGAAGCTTTCTTT; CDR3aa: CASTGAFNTEAFF
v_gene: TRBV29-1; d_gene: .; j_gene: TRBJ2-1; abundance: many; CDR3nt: TGCAGCCTCTACCGGGGCTACAATGAGCAGTTCTTC; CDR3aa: CSLYRGYNEQFF
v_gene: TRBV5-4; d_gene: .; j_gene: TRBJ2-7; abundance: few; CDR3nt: TGTGCCAGCAGCTTGAATCGGGAGTTCTTCCACGAGCAGTACTTC; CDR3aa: CASSLNREFFHEQYF
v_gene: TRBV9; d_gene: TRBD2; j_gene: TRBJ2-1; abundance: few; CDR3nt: TGTGCCAGCAGCTCTGGACTAGCGGGAGGGGACAATGAGCAGTTCTTC; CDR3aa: CASSSGLAGGDNEQFF
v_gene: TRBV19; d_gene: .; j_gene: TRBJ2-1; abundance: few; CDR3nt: TGTGCCAGTATGGACGGGAACTCCTACAATGAGCAGTTCTTC; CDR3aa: CASMDGNSYNEQFF
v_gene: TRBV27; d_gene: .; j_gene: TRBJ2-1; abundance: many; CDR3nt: TGTGCCAGCAGTTTATCCCACATGGGCTACAATGAGCAGTTCTTC; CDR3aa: CASSLSHMGYNEQFF
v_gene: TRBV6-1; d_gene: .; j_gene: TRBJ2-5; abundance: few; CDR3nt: TGTGCCAGCAGTGGGCAGAACCAAGAGACCCAGTACTTC; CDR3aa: CASSGQNQETQYF
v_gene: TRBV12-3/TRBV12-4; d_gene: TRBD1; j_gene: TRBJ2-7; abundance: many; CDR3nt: TGTGCCACTACAGACAGGGAACCACCCTATAAGCAGTACTTC; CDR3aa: CATTDREPPYKQYF
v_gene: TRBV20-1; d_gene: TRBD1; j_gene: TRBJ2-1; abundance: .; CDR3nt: TGCAGTGCTTCGTTTGGGACAGGGGGCTCCTACAATGAGCAGTTCTTC; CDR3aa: CSASFGTGGSYNEQFF
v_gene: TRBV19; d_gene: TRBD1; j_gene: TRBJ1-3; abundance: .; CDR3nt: TGTGCCAGCAAACAGGGGGCTGGAAACACCATATATTTT; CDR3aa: CASKQGAGNTIYF